This T cell receptor (beta chain) is drawn from a study of blood T cell repertoires in COVID-19. Study as a whole: T cells, B-cell-depleted T cells, or PBMCs supplied cDNA or gDNA.

Germline CDR1 MNHNS, CDR2 SASEGT. The V segment lost 0 bases and the J segment 2 bases; nucleotides outside the gene matches: 7. This CDR3 is 16 amino acids long. Libraries were prepared by immunoSEQ multiplex PCR; TCRdb keeps only in-frame clonotypes and omits some of them. The sample records 55,000 to 60,000 clones, 70% to 90% being singletons. Sequenced: peripheral blood. This TCR derives from a man in his forties or fifties with active COVID-19. The chain is built from TRBV6-1 and TRBJ2-7, with TRBD2 matching over 7 bases. CDR3 sequence reads: CASSEALLAGAYEQYF. The CDR3, as DNA: TGTGCCAGCAGTGAAGCGCTTTTGGCGGGGGCCTACGAGCAGTACTTC.